These T cell receptor beta chains were read from a single sample in a study of CD8+ T cells in alopecia areata. The assay was immunoSEQ multiplex PCR, and TCRdb's table has in-frame clones only and misses some. The sample lists roughly 170,000 clones; just under 60% were seen once. The sample was CD4+ T cells sorted from blood, taken at week 0. These receptor sequences come from a human donor with alopecia areata. Both conserved end residues are part of each CDR3. The D gene is left open where the match is weak. The size field is filled for only some rows; it gives once, few, many or a size class.

D	V	size	J	DNA	CDR3
-	TRBV30	-	TRBJ1-5	TGTGCCTGGAGTAGAGAGGTAAATCAGCCCCAGCATTTT	CAWSREVNQPQHF
-	TRBV5-1	-	TRBJ1-1	TGCGCCAGCAGCCGGGGGGACACCGACTCTGAAGCTTTCTTT	CASSRGDTDSEAFF
TRBD1	TRBV5-1	-	TRBJ2-7	TGCGCCAGCAACTGGGACAGGGGTTACGAGCAGTACTTC	CASNWDRGYEQYF
TRBD1	TRBV30	once	TRBJ1-2	TGTGCCTGGAGTGGGGGGACAGGGCCCTATGGCTACACCTTC	CAWSGGTGPYGYTF
-	TRBV12-5	-	TRBJ2-4	TGTGCTAGTGGTTTGGTTCTCCGGACATCAGTCGGCTTAGCCAAAAACATTCAGTACTTC	CASGLVLRTSVGLAKNIQYF
-	TRBV29-1	-	TRBJ2-4	TGCAGCGTTGGAGGAATAGCCAAAAACATTCAGTACTTC	CSVGGIAKNIQYF
-	TRBV9	-	TRBJ1-3	TGTGCCAGCAGCGTAGAAGGGGTCGGAAACACCATATATTTT	CASSVEGVGNTIYF
-	TRBV29-1	-	TRBJ2-5	TGCAGCCACACCCTCGTGGAGGCTGTTATGGAGACCCAGTACTTC	CSHTLVEAVMETQYF
TRBD2	TRBV4-2	-	TRBJ2-5	TGTGCCAGCAGCCAAGCCGCCCAGCGGGGGGGCGAGACCCAGTACTTC	CASSQAAQRGGETQYF
-	TRBV7-2	-	TRBJ2-5	TGTGCCAGCAGCTTACAGGGTCGGAGAGAGACCCAGTACTTC	CASSLQGRRETQYF
-	TRBV11-2	-	TRBJ2-1	TGTGCCAGCAGCCCTCGGCGGGTAGGATCCTACAATGAGCAGTTCTTC	CASSPRRVGSYNEQFF